This T cell receptor beta chain appears in the sequencing data of a study of blood T cell repertoires in COVID-19. Study-level background: In each case, the material was cDNA or gDNA derived from T cells, B-cell-depleted T cells, or PBMCs.

The CDR3 sequence is 14 residues long. Germline CDR1 and CDR2: SQVTM and ANQGSEA. V was shortened by 8 bases and J by 6 bases, with 22 bases between the two germline ends. Sequencing used immunoSEQ multiplex PCR; TCRdb keeps in-frame clones, though not all of them. Counted here are about 140,000 clones, about 90% occurring once; the ten biggest clones make up about 1.7%. This clone came up once. The specimen was peripheral blood. This TCR came from a woman in her forties or fifties with acute or convalescent COVID-19. The V call is TRBV29-1, the J call TRBJ1-2, with D perhaps TRBD1 (6 bases). CDR3 residues: CSISPGTKGDGYTF. CDR3 nucleotides: TGCAGCATATCCCCCGGGACCAAGGGGGATGGCTACACCTTC.